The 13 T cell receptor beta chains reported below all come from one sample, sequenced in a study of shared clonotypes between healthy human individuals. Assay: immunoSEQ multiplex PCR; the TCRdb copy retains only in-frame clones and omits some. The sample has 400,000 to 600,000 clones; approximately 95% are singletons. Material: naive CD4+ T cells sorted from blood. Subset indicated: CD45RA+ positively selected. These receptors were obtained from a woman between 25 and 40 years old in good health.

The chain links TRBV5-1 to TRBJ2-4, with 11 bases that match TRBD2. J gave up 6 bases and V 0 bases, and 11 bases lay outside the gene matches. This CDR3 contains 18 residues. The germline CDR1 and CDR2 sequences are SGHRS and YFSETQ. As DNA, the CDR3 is TGCGCCAGCAGCTTGGAAGGTAGCGGGAGGGCCGCGGGAAACATTCAGTACTTC. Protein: CASSLEGSGRAAGNIQYF.

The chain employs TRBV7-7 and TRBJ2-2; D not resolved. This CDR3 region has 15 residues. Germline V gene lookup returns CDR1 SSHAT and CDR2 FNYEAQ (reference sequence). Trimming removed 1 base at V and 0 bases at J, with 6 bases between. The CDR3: CASSLGTTNTGELFF. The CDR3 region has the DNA TGTGCCAGCAGCTTAGGTACTACGAACACCGGGGAGCTGTTTTTT.

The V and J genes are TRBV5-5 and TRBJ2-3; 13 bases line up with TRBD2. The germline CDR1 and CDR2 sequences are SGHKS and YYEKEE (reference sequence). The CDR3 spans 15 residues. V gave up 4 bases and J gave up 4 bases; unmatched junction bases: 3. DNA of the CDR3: TGTGCCAGCAGCCGGACTAGCGGGAGCTCAGATACGCAGTATTTT. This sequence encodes CASSRTSGSSDTQYF.

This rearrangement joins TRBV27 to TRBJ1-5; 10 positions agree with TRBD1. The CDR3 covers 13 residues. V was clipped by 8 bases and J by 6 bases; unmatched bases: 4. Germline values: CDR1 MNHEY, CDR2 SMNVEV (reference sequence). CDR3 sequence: CASWGQGSQPQHF. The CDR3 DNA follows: TGTGCCAGCTGGGGACAGGGGAGTCAGCCCCAGCATTTT.

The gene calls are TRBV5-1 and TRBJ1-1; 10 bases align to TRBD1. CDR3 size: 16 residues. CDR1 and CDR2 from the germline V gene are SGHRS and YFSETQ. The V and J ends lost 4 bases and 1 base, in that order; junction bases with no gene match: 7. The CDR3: CASSPPGQGTNTEAFF. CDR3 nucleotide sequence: TGCGCCAGCAGCCCTCCGGGACAGGGGACGAACACTGAAGCTTTCTTT.

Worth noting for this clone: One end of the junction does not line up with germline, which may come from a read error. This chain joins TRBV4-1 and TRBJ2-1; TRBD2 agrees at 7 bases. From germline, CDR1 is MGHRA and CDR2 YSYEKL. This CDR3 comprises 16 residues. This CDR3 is CASTQGLAEPYNEQFF. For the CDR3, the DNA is TGCGCCAGCACCCAAGGGCTAGCGGAACCCTACAATGAGCAGTTCTTC.

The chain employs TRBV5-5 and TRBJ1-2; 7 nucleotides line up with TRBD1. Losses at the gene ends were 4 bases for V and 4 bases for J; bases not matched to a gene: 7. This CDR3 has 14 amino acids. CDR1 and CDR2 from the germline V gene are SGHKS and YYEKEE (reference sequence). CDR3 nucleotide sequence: TGTGCCAGCAGCCCAGGGGGAGGAGCCTATGGCTACACCTTC. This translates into CASSPGGGAYGYTF. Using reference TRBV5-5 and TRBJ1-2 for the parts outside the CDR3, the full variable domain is DAGVTQSPTHLIKTRGQQVTLRCSPISGHKSVSWYQQVLGQGPQFIFQYYEKEERGRGNFPDRFSARQFPNYSSELNVNALLLGDSALYLCASSPGGGAYGYTFGSGTRLTVV.

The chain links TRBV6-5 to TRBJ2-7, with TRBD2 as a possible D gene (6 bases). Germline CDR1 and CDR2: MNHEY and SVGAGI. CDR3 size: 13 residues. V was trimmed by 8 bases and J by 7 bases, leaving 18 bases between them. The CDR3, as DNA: TGTGCCAGCTCCCGGGACTTCAAATTGGAGCAGTACTTC. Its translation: CASSRDFKLEQYF.

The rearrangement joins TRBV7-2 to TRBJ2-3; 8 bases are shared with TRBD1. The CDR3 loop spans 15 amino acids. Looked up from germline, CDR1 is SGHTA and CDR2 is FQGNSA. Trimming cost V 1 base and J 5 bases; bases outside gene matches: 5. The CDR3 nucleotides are TGTGCCAGCAGCTTAGGCGGACAGGGAATAGATACGCAGTATTTT. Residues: CASSLGGQGIDTQYF.

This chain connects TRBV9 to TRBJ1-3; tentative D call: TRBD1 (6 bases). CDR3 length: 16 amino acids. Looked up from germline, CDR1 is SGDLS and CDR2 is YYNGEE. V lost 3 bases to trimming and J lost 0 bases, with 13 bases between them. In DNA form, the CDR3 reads TGTGCCAGCAGCGAGCCGACAGGAAGCTCTGGAAACACCATATATTTT. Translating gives CASSEPTGSSGNTIYF. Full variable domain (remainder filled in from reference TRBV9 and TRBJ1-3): DSGVTQTPKHLITATGQRVTLRCSPRSGDLSVYWYQQSLDQGLQFLIQYYNGEERAKGNILERFSAQQFPDLHSELNLSSLELGDSALYFCASSEPTGSSGNTIYFGEGSWLTVV.

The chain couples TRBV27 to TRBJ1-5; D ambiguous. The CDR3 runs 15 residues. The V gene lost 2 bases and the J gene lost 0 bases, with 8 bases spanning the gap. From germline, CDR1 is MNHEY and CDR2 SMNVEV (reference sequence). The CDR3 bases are TGTGCCAGCAGTTTAGGAGGACCTAGCAATCAGCCCCAGCATTTT. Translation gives CASSLGGPSNQPQHF.

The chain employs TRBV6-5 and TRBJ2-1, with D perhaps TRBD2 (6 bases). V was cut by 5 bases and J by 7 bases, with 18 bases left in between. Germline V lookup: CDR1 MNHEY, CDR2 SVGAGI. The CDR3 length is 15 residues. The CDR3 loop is CASSGRGGMVNEQFF. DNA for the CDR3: TGTGCCAGCAGTGGCCGGGGCGGGATGGTAAATGAGCAGTTCTTC.

The CDR3 loop is CASSPTRQAYEQYF. DNA of the CDR3: TGTGCCAGCAGCCCAACCCGACAGGCCTACGAGCAGTACTTC. The rearrangement links TRBV7-8 to TRBJ2-5; D might be TRBD1 (6 bases). The J call could be wrong; TRBJ2-7 is a better fit for the DNA end. The CDR3 length is 14 residues. Germline CDR1 and CDR2: SGHVS and FQNEAQ.